A selection of T cell receptor beta chains follows, all from one sample in a study of beta chain features in type 1 diabetes. The repertoire was sequenced with immunoSEQ multiplex PCR; TCRdb's copy has only in-frame clones and lacks some. The sample lists 310,000 or so clones, over 14% occurring once. Sequences were obtained from naive CD4+ T cells from blood. The receptors were gathered from a man aged 18 to 29 with type 1 diabetes. The CDR3 runs from the conserved cysteine through the conserved F or W.

CDR3 length: 16
V gene: TRBV7-2
CDR3 protein: CASSLVGGRSNQPQHF

CDR3 length: 13
V gene: TRBV18
CDR3 protein: CASSPRRRETQYF

CDR3 length: 16
V gene: TRBV2
CDR3 protein: CASSGTSGRVAFKQYF

CDR3 length: 15
V gene: TRBV30
CDR3 protein: CAWSSVRQGSHEQYF

CDR3 length: 14
V gene: TRBV30
CDR3 protein: CAWSGVGLSEKLFF

CDR3 length: 15
V gene: TRBV5-1
CDR3 protein: CASIREESGANVLTF

CDR3 length: 12
V gene: TRBV5-6
CDR3 protein: CASSLVRGEQFF

CDR3 length: 16
V gene: TRBV7-9
CDR3 protein: CASSVLRALAADTQYF

CDR3 length: 13
V gene: TRBV19
CDR3 protein: CASSGTVNTEAFF

CDR3 length: 12
V gene: TRBV2
CDR3 protein: CASTPEGYEQYF

CDR3 length: 17
V gene: TRBV5-4
CDR3 protein: CASSIGLAGPHPGEQFF

CDR3 length: 15
V gene: TRBV27
CDR3 protein: CASSKDRGTRQPQHF

CDR3 length: 16
V gene: TRBV4-3
CDR3 protein: CASSLENSRTNYGYTF

CDR3 length: 14
V gene: TRBV28
CDR3 protein: CASSISGSNYGYTF

CDR3 length: 15
V gene: TRBV5-1
CDR3 protein: CASSIGTEFGSTQYF

CDR3 length: 16
V gene: TRBV9
CDR3 protein: CASSTRPGGRKETQYF

CDR3 length: 14
V gene: TRBV30
CDR3 protein: CAWRGTSGAGELFF

CDR3 length: 16
V gene: TRBV11-2
CDR3 protein: CASSRVFGQSGNTIYF

CDR3 length: 13
V gene: TRBV6-4
CDR3 protein: CASSDRGTDTQYF

CDR3 length: 14
V gene: TRBV5-1
CDR3 protein: CASSPTAREYEQYF

CDR3 length: 13
V gene: TRBV29-1
CDR3 protein: CSVVSGSSDTQYF

CDR3 length: 18
V gene: TRBV5-1
CDR3 protein: CASSRTGTGGPSNEKLFF

CDR3 length: 16
V gene: TRBV9
CDR3 protein: CASSSSGGESWETQYF